This T cell receptor beta chain was sequenced for a study of shared clonotypes between healthy human individuals. As for the study in general: Those who served as donors were a couple of women and a few men between the ages of 18 and 49.

With regard to this clone: Its antigen remains unknown.

Assay execution took place at the deep level. This table comes from immunoSEQ multiplex PCR, and its TCRdb copy is limited to in-frame clones, with some not included. The sample lists 300,000 or so clones, around two thirds occurring once. V lost 4 bases to trimming and J lost 6 bases, with 13 bases between them. Germline V gene sequence: CDR1 MDHEN, CDR2 SYDVKM. The length of the CDR3 is 14 residues. Study-wide points: Estimated richness was generally greater in naive than memory subsets. Among non-shared clonotypes, generation probabilities were lower than among those shared by all four donors.

This TCR was recovered from a man aged 30 to 39 in good health. The sequencing sample was made of memory CD4+ T cells sorted from blood. The sample's subset: CD45RA-negative fraction. This chain joins TRBV28 and TRBJ2-4; D may be TRBD1 (6 bases). The CDR3 nucleotides are TGTGCCAGCAGTTCAACAACAGGGACAAACATTCAGTACTTC. This gives the protein CASSSTTGTNIQYF.